The 22 T cell receptor beta chains presented below share a single source sample, sequenced in a study of CD8+ T cells in alopecia areata (dated by TCRdb to the late 2010s). This specimen's time point label, per the study, means: about four weeks on oral tofacitinib. In the paper's terms, the treatment or condition label means: oral pan-JAK inhibitor, 5-10 mg twice daily. The library was made by the immunoSEQ multiplex PCR assay. RNA was extracted from all samples and reverse transcribed into cDNA as template for TCR sequencing. As stored in TCRdb, this immuneACCESS dataset retains in-frame rearrangements with V and J assigned. A fraction of the clones does not appear; measured against another copy, unresolved V genes explain less than half of the discrepancy, and the remainder lacks a known reason. The sample table contains 200,000 to 250,000 clones; only one count was recorded for over 60% of them. Of the sample, roughly 4.2% is held by the ten largest clones.

Material: CD4+ T cells sorted from blood, obtained at week 4, from a patient treated with tofacitinib. The receptors originated from a human donor with alopecia areata.

This clone came up a few times. This rearrangement joins TRBV29-1 to TRBJ1-3; D may be TRBD1 (5 bases). This CDR3 is 12 amino acids long. CDR1 SQVTM and CDR2 ANQGSEA come from the germline V gene. The germline V and J ends were trimmed by 7 bases and 7 bases, with 14 bases remaining between them. This CDR3 is CSAGGGSNTIYF. For the CDR3, the DNA is TGCAGCGCCGGTGGGGGGTCGAACACCATATATTTT. Based on the CDR3 plus reference TRBV29-1 and TRBJ1-3, the full variable domain is SAVISQKPSRDICQRGTSLTIQCQVDSQVTMMFWYRQQPGQSLTLIATANQGSEATYESGFVIDKFPISRPNLTFSTLTVSNMSPEDSSIYLCSAGGGSNTIYFGEGSWLTVV.

This clone occurred a few times. The rearrangement uses TRBV5-4 and TRBJ2-5; TRBD1 aligns across 8 bases. Trimming took 4 bases from V and 4 from J; bases not matched to a gene: 6. CDR1 SGHNT and CDR2 YYREEE come from the germline V gene (reference sequence). This CDR3 region has 14 residues. The CDR3 region has the DNA TGTGCCAGCAGCCCACAGGGGGTAGGAGAGACCCAGTACTTC. Amino acid sequence: CASSPQGVGETQYF.

In regard to this clone: Other DNA sequences from this sample encode an identical CDR3 as well. The J gene is TRBJ1-1, the V gene TRBV29-1; D might be TRBD1 (5 bases). Trimming stripped 4 bases from V and 2 bases from J, with 8 bases between. Germline CDR1 and CDR2: SQVTM and ANQGSEA. This CDR3 region has 12 residues. CDR3 amino acids: CSVGQTNTEAFF. The CDR3, as DNA: TGCAGCGTTGGACAGACTAACACTGAAGCTTTCTTT.

This clone was seen only a few times. The chain has TRBV6-5 and TRBJ1-2; TRBD1 might be the D (5 bases). Germline-derived CDR1 and CDR2 are MNHEY and SVGAGI. The V and J ends lost 4 bases and 4 bases respectively, with 10 bases between them. The CDR3 extends over 13 amino acids. This chain's CDR3 is CASSSGPRYGYTF. The CDR3 DNA reads TGTGCCAGCAGTTCAGGGCCCCGCTATGGCTACACCTTC.

The chain employs TRBV6-6 and TRBJ1-1, with D hard to call. V was clipped by 4 bases and J by 5 bases, with 14 bases between them. Germline V gene lookup returns CDR1 MNHNY and CDR2 SVGAGI (reference sequence). CDR3 length: 14 amino acids. CDR3 sequence (DNA): TGTGCCAGCAGTTCCCCGGGGATTTGGACTGAAGCTTTCTTT. It encodes CASSSPGIWTEAFF.

The chain employs TRBV18 and TRBJ2-7; TRBD1 aligns across 7 bases. CDR3 length: 15 residues. The ends lost 5 bases at V and 0 bases at J; junction bases unmatched: 7. The V gene's germline CDR1 is KGHSH and CDR2 LQKENI. The CDR3, as DNA: TGTGCCAGCTCAACCGGGACAGCCGGCTCCTACGAGCAGTACTTC. It encodes CASSTGTAGSYEQYF.

V usage is TRBV25-1 and J usage is TRBJ1-4; 8 bases fit TRBD1. V trimming: 2 bases; J trimming: 4 bases; junction bases outside the gene matches: 6. The V gene's germline CDR1 is MGHDK and CDR2 SYGVNS. This CDR3 spans 16 amino acids. The CDR3: CASSEARTGGNEKLFF. As DNA, the CDR3 is TGTGCCAGCAGTGAAGCCAGAACAGGGGGTAATGAAAAACTGTTTTTT.

The CDR3: CASSPAGSQPQHF. The CDR3 coding sequence is TGTGCCAGCAGCCCCGCAGGGAGTCAGCCCCAGCATTTT. The V and J genes are TRBV6-1 and TRBJ1-5; the D gene is possibly TRBD1 (5 bases). Trimming cost V 6 bases and J 6 bases, with 12 bases left between them. The germline V gene encodes CDR1 MNHNS and CDR2 SASEGT. The CDR3 contains 13 residues.

V gene TRBV30 combines with J gene TRBJ2-4; 8 nucleotides agree with TRBD2. The CDR3 sequence is 12 residues long. Germline CDR1 and CDR2: GTSNPN and SVGIG (reference sequence). J was trimmed by 9 bases and V by 7 bases; bases with no gene match: 8. The CDR3 coding sequence is TGTGCCTCAAGTACCAGCGGGGGCATTCAGTACTTC. Amino acid sequence: CASSTSGGIQYF. Together with reference TRBV30 and TRBJ2-4, the CDR3 gives the full variable domain: SQTIHQWPATLVQPVGSPLSLECTVEGTSNPNLYWYRQAAGRGLQLLFYSVGIGQISSEVPQNLSASRPQDRQFILSSKKLLLSDSGFYLCASSTSGGIQYFGAGTRLSVL.

The chain has TRBV15 and TRBJ2-4, with TRBD2 matching over 8 bases. The CDR3 has 18 residues. Germline V CDR1 and CDR2: LNHNV, YYDKDF (reference sequence). Trimming at V came to 0 bases and at J to 2 bases, leaving 9 bases not matched to a gene. The DNA of the CDR3 is TGTGCCACCAGCAGAGATGGCACCGGGGGGGCGACCAAAAACATTCAGTACTTC. Its translation is CATSRDGTGGATKNIQYF.

This clone has only a few counts. The CDR3 loop is CASSETAGREKLFF. In DNA, the CDR3 is TGTGCCAGCAGTGAGACAGCCGGGCGTGAAAAACTGTTTTTT. The chain couples TRBV25-1 to TRBJ1-4; D may be TRBD1 (5 bases). Germline V CDR1 and CDR2: MGHDK, SYGVNS. The V gene lost 3 bases and the J gene lost 7 bases, with 12 bases spanning the gap. This CDR3 contains 14 residues.

The chain recombines TRBV29-1 with TRBJ1-1; TRBD1 matches 8 bases. With 3 bases clipped from V and 3 bases from J, the junction kept 3 bases outside the gene matches. This CDR3 comprises 13 residues. The germline CDR1 and CDR2 sequences are SQVTM and ANQGSEA. The CDR3 bases are TGCAGCGTTGATGAGACAGGGGACACTGAAGCTTTCTTT. The encoded protein is CSVDETGDTEAFF.

On this clone itself: A read error may account for a junction end that differs from germline. As DNA, the CDR3 is TGTGCCAGCAGCCCAACACAACTGAACGCCGGGGAGCTGTTTTTT. Translated: CASSPTQLNAGELFF. The chain couples TRBV7-2 to TRBJ2-2; no firm D call. Looked up from germline, CDR1 is SGHTA and CDR2 is FQGNSA. The CDR3 spans 15 residues.

This clone was counted between two and nine times. The chain employs TRBV29-1 and TRBJ2-7, with 13 positions matching TRBD2. The CDR3 length is 14 residues. CDR1 is SQVTM and CDR2 is ANQGSEA in the germline V gene. With 7 bases clipped from V and 4 bases from J, the junction kept 7 bases outside the gene matches. Here the CDR3 reads CSAKLAGGRYEQYF. In DNA, the CDR3 is TGCAGCGCCAAACTAGCGGGAGGGCGGTACGAGCAGTACTTC.

The J gene is TRBJ2-3, the V gene TRBV7-2; no clear D gene. The CDR3 runs 14 residues. The V gene's germline CDR1 is SGHTA and CDR2 FQGNSA. Trimming pared 7 bases from V and 2 bases from J, leaving 13 bases between. CDR3 sequence (DNA): TGTGCCAGCACCCAAGCCCCCCTCACAGATACGCAGTATTTT. This sequence encodes CASTQAPLTDTQYF.

The rearrangement uses TRBV5-1 and TRBJ2-2, with TRBD1 matching over 9 bases. Germline values: CDR1 SGHRS, CDR2 YFSETQ. Unmatched junction bases numbered 6, after V lost 4 bases and J lost 2 bases. The CDR3 length is 16 residues. Here the CDR3 DNA reads TGCGCCAGCAGCATACAGGGGGCGGGAAACACCGGGGAGCTGTTTTTT. Translation: CASSIQGAGNTGELFF.

This clone was counted between two and nine times. Other DNA sequences in the sample encode the same CDR3. The rearrangement uses TRBV12-5 and TRBJ2-1; 8 nucleotides agree with TRBD2. The CDR3 is 13 residues long. J gave up 7 bases and V 1 base, and 0 bases lay outside the gene matches. CDR1 is LGHNT, CDR2 FRNRAP, per germline. The CDR3 nucleotides are TGTGCTAGTGGTTTGGCGGGGGGGAATGAGCAGTTCTTC. Translation: CASGLAGGNEQFF.

The chain joins TRBV18 to TRBJ2-3; 8 nucleotides match TRBD2. V lost 5 bases, J lost 0 bases, and 4 bases stayed unmatched. Germline CDR1 and CDR2: KGHSH and LQKENI. The CDR3 has 15 residues. The CDR3, as DNA: TGTGCCAGCTCAAGCACTAGCGGCAGCACAGATACGCAGTATTTT. Translation: CASSSTSGSTDTQYF.

The chain uses TRBV7-2 and TRBJ2-5; 12 bases are a match to TRBD2. Germline V lookup: CDR1 SGHTA, CDR2 FQGNSA. The CDR3 covers 17 residues. After removal of 5 bases from V and 4 bases from J, the junction contained 11 bases not matched to a gene. The CDR3 region is CASSLTSGGMAGETQYF. The CDR3 nucleotides read TGTGCCAGCAGCCTGACTAGCGGGGGTATGGCGGGAGAGACCCAGTACTTC.

The rearrangement uses TRBV23-1 and TRBJ1-2, with TRBD1 matching 10 bases. TRBV23-1 is identified as an open reading frame with a role that is uncertain. V gave up 7 bases and J gave up 3 bases; unmatched junction bases: 2. The CDR3 contains 13 residues. The CDR3 loop reads CASNGTGDYGYTF. The CDR3 nucleotides are TGCGCCAGCAACGGGACAGGGGACTATGGCTACACCTTC.

The V and J genes are TRBV6-5 and TRBJ2-7; TRBD1 matches at 11 bases. Per the germline V gene, CDR1 is MNHEY and CDR2 is SVGAGI. The V segment lost 4 bases and the J segment 5 bases; nucleotides outside the gene matches: 4. The CDR3 totals 14 residues. The CDR3 loop reads CASSSGTGGHEQYF. In nucleotides, the CDR3 is TGTGCCAGCAGTTCCGGGACAGGGGGACACGAGCAGTACTTC.

V usage is TRBV30 and J usage is TRBJ1-2, with TRBD1 as a possible D gene (5 bases). Germline V CDR1 and CDR2: GTSNPN, SVGIG (reference sequence). Trimming stripped 3 bases from V and 4 bases from J, with 9 bases between. This CDR3 is 12 amino acids long. The CDR3 protein is CAWRRDPYGYTF. In DNA form, the CDR3 reads TGTGCCTGGAGAAGGGACCCCTATGGCTACACCTTC.